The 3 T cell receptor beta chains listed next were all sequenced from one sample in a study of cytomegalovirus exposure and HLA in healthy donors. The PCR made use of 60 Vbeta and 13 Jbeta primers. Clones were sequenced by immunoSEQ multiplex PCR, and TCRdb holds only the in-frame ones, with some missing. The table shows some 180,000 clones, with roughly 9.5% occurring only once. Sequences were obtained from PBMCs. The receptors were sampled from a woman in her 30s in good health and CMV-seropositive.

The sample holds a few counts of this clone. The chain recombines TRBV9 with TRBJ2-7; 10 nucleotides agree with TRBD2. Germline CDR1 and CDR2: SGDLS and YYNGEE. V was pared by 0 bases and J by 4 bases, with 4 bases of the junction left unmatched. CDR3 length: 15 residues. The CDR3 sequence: CASSVGGTSVYEQYF. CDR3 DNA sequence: TGTGCCAGCAGCGTAGGGGGGACTAGCGTTTACGAGCAGTACTTC.

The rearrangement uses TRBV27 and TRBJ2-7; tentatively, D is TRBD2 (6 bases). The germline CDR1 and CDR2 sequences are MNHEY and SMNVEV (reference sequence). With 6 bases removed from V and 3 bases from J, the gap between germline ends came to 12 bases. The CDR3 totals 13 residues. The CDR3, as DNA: TGTGCCAGCAGCCCGGGACTGAGCTACGAGCAGTACTTC. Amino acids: CASSPGLSYEQYF.

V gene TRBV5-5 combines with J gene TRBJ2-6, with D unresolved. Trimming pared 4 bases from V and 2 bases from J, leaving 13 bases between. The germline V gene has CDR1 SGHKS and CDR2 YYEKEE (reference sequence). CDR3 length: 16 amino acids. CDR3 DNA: TGTGCCAGCAGCCCCATAGTCAAGACTGGGGCCAACGTCCTGACTTTC. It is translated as CASSPIVKTGANVLTF.